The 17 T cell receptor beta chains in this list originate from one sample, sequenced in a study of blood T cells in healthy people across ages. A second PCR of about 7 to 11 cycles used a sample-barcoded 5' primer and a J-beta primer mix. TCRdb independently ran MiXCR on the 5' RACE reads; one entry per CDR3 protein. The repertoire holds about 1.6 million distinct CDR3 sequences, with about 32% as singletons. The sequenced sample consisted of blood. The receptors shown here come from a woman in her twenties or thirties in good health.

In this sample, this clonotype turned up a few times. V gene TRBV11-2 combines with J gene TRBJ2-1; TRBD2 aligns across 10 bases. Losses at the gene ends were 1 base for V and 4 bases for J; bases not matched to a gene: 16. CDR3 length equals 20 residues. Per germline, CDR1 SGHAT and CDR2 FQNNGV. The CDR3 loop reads CASSLGIAGGSGGPYNEQFF. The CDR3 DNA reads TGTGCCAGCAGCTTAGGTATAGCGGGAGGCTCAGGAGGACCTTACAATGAGCAGTTCTTC.

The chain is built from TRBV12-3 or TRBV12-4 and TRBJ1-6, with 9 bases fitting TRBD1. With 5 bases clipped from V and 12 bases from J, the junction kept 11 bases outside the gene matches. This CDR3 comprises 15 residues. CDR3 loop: CASSPGGQGGLPLHF. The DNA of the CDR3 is TGTGCCAGCAGTCCAGGGGGACAGGGTGGTTTACCCCTCCACTTT.

In nucleotides, the CDR3 is TGTGCCAGCAGTGGCCTAGTAGAAGGGGATACGCAGTATTTT. As protein: CASSGLVEGDTQYF. The V call is TRBV27, the J call TRBJ2-3; D ambiguous. From germline, CDR1 is MNHEY and CDR2 SMNVEV (reference sequence). V was cut by 5 bases and J by 6 bases, with 15 bases left in between. This CDR3 contains 14 residues.

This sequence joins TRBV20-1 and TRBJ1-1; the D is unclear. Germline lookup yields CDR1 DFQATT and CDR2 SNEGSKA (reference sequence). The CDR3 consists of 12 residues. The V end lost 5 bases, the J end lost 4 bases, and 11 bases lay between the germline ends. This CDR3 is CSAPDLGTEAFF. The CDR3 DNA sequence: TGCAGTGCTCCCGACCTGGGCACTGAAGCTTTCTTT.

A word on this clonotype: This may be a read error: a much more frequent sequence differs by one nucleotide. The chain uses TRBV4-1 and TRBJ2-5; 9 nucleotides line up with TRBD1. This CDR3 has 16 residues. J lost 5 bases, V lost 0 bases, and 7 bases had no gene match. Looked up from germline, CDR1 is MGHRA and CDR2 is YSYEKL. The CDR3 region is CASSQDGGTGWETQYF. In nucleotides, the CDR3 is TGCGCCAGCAGCCAAGATGGGGGGACAGGGTGGGAGACCCAGTACTTC.

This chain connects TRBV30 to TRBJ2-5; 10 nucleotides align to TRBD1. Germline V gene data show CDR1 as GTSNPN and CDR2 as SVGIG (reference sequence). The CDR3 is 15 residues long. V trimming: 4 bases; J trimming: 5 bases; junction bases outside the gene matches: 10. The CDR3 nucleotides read TGTGCCTGGACTAAAGGACAGGGGGAAATGGAGACCCAGTACTTC. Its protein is CAWTKGQGEMETQYF.

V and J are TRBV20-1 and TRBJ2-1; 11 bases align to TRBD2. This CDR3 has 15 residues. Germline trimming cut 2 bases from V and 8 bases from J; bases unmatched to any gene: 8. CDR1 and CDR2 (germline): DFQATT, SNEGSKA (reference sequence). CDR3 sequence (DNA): TGCAGTGCTAGATATATAGCGGGAGGGGTCTATGAGCAGTTCTTC. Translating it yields CSARYIAGGVYEQFF.

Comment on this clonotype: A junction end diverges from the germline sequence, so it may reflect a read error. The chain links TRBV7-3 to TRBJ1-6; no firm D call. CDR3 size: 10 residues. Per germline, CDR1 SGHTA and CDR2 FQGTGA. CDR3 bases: TGTGCCAGCAGCTTAGCACCCCCCCACTTT. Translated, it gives CASSLAPPHF.

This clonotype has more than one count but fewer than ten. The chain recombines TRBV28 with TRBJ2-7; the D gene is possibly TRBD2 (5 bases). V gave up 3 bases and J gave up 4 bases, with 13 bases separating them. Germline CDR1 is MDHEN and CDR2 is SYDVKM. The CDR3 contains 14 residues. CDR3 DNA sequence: TGTGCCAGCAGTTTTCCCGGGGTGAGGTACGAGCAGTACTTC. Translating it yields CASSFPGVRYEQYF.

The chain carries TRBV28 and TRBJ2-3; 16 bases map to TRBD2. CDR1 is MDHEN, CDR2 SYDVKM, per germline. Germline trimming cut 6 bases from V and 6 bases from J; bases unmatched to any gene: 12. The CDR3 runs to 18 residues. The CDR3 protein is CASRATGTSGRASDTQYF. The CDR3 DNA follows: TGTGCCAGCAGGGCGACCGGGACTAGCGGGAGGGCTAGCGATACGCAGTATTTT.

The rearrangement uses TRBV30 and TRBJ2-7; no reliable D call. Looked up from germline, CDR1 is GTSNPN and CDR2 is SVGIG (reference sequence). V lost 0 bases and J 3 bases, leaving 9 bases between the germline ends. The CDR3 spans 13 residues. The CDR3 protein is CAWSVGLVYEQYF. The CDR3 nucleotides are TGTGCCTGGAGTGTAGGGCTCGTCTACGAGCAGTACTTC.

DNA of the CDR3: TGTGCCAGCAGTTTATCCCAGGGGTTCGCCTATGGCTACACCTTC. The encoded protein is CASSLSQGFAYGYTF. This chain links TRBV28 with TRBJ1-2; tentative D call: TRBD1 (6 bases). The CDR3 is 15 residues long. Trimming took 1 base from V and 4 from J, leaving 13 bases between them. Germline V gene data show CDR1 as MDHEN and CDR2 as SYDVKM.

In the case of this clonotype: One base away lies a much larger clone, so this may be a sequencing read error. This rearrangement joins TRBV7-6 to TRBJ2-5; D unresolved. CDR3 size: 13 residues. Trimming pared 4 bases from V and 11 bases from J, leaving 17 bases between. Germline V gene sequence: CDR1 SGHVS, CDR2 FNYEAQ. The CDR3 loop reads CASSSHVGYDQYF. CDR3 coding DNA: TGTGCCAGCAGCTCCCACGTCGGGTACGATCAGTACTTC.

In DNA, the CDR3 is TGCGCCAGCAGCAATGGGGTCCGCGAGCAGTACTTC. Translating it yields CASSNGVREQYF. V is TRBV5-1 and J is TRBJ2-7; D is uncertain. The CDR3 contains 12 residues. V shed 4 bases and J shed 6 bases, with 11 bases lying between them. CDR1 is SGHRS, CDR2 YFSETQ, per germline.

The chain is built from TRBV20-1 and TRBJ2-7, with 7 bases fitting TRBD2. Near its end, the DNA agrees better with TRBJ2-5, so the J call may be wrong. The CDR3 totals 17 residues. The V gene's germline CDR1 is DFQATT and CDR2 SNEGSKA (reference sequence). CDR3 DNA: TGCAGTGCTAGCTCCAGTAGGAGCGGGACCGCTAAAGAGACCCAGTACTTC. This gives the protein CSASSSRSGTAKETQYF.

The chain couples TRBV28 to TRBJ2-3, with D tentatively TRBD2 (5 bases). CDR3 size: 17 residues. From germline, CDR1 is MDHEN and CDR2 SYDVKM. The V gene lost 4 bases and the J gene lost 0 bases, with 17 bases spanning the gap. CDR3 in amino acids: CASSWIRSDWSTDTQYF. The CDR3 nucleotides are TGTGCCAGCAGTTGGATTCGGTCGGACTGGAGCACAGATACGCAGTATTTT.

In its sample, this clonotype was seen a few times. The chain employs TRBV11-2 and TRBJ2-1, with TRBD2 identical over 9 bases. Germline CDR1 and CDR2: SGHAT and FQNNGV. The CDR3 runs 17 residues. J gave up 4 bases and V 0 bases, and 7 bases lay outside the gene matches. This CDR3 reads CASSLEGSSGVYNEQFF. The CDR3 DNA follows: TGTGCCAGCAGCTTAGAAGGGTCTAGCGGGGTTTACAATGAGCAGTTCTTC. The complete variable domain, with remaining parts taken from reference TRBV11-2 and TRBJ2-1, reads EAGVAQSPRYKIIEKRQSVAFWCNPISGHATLYWYQQILGQGPKLLIQFQNNGVVDDSQLPKDRFSAERLKGVDSTLKIQPAKLEDSAVYLCASSLEGSSGVYNEQFFGPGTRLTVL.